This T cell receptor beta chain was obtained from a study of PD-1 blockade in classical Hodgkin lymphoma. Study overall: Intravenous infusions of nivolumab 3 mg/kg reached patients every 2 weeks. Whole-study results and caveats: In CD4+ cells, TCR diversity went up significantly by C4D1, but in CD8+ cells it did not. It was among complete responders that baseline diversity resembled that of newly diagnosed patients. Newly diagnosed patients were reported to exhibit reduced baseline TCR diversity relative to healthy donors.

This CDR3 region has 14 residues. CDR1 is LNHDA, CDR2 SQIVND, per germline (reference sequence). Trimming shortened V by 8 bases and J by 6 bases, and 16 bases separated the two germline ends. On this clone: Its cognate antigen is unknown.

Repertoires were generated with immunoSEQ multiplex PCR, while TCRdb's copy carries only in-frame clones and drops some. The sample has about 24,000 clones; 72% are singletons. The time point was: cycle 4 day 1 (C4D1), after 5 to 7 weeks of nivolumab. Patients all relapsed after autologous stem cell transplantation, and there was variation in brentuximab vedotin exposure. The receptor's source is a human donor with classical Hodgkin lymphoma. The rearrangement links TRBV19 to TRBJ2-2, with D possibly being TRBD2 (8 bases). The material was peripheral blood mononuclear cells (PBMCs), obtained before the fourth cycle of nivolumab. The CDR3 coding sequence is TGTGCCAGTCTCGACGGGAGGGGGCCCGGGGAGCTGTTTTTT. Encoded protein: CASLDGRGPGELFF. The full variable domain, its missing parts supplied by reference TRBV19 and TRBJ2-2, is DGGITQSPKYLFRKEGQNVTLSCEQNLNHDAMYWYRQDPGQGLRLIYYSQIVNDFQKGDIAEGYSVSREKKESFPLTVTSAQKNPTAFYLCASLDGRGPGELFFGEGSRLTVL.